A single T cell receptor (beta chain) is shown here with its context. What it binds is not known. The germline V gene has CDR1 DFQATT and CDR2 SNEGSKA (reference sequence). This CDR3 contains 12 residues. Following a re-call of the 5' RACE reads, TCRdb has one entry per CDR3 protein and lacks DNA. Its table records over 200,000 distinct CDR3 sequences. The sample originates from a study of T cells expressing NK-cell markers. Notes on the study in general: HCMV specificity was not established for the expanded NKG2C+ T cell clones. For four donors, these clonotypes were likewise the leading ones in the CD3+CD56-NKG2C+ fraction. Six of the donors carried dominant NKG2C+ clonotypes that took up about 1.0-7.0% of their CD8+ T cells.

The chain carries TRBV20-1 and TRBJ1-5. The material sequenced was blood T cells: a sorted CD56 or NKG2C T cell subset, CD4+ or CD8+ T cells, or bulk PBMC T cells (not recorded which). This receptor was obtained from a man aged 18 to 29 in good health. CDR3 sequence reads: CSAEGIGQPQHF.